The T cell receptor beta chain described here comes from a study of regulatory T cells in long-lasting Graves disease. Documented time point: newly diagnosed GD, antithyroid drugs for less than 3 months. PBMC-derived RNA was used for the TCR library. The collection involved drawing about 8.2 milliliters of peripheral blood into EDTA tubes. This clonotype occurred many times. According to the study, TCR beta libraries were built with iRepertoire HTBI primers and CDR3-region Arm-PCR. TCRdb independently ran MiXCR on the multiplex PCR reads; one entry per CDR3 protein. The repertoire holds 350,000 to 550,000 distinct CDR3 sequences, with roughly 15% as singletons. Germline values: CDR1 PRHDT, CDR2 FYEKMQ (reference sequence). The CDR3 totals 14 residues. The trim removed 5 bases at V and 5 bases at J, leaving 6 bases unmatched. This sample also belongs to another study, concerning T cells in Graves' hyperthyroidism and ophthalmopathy. This second report adds: Uncontrolled infection, other autoimmune disease, pregnancy or lactation barred patients from enrollment.

This specimen consisted of peripheral blood mononuclear cells (PBMCs), obtained at new diagnosis, from a patient treated with antithyroid drugs. The chain is built from TRBV13 and TRBJ2-7; TRBD2 matches at 10 bases. The TCR sequence derives from a woman aged 45-65 years with Graves disease. Here the CDR3 DNA reads TGTGCCAGCAGCCCAGCCGGGACTAGCGACGAGCAGTACTTC. Translating it yields CASSPAGTSDEQYF.